The rows below give T cell receptor beta chains drawn from one sample of a study of monozygotic twins with inflammatory bowel disease. Using the 5' RACE reads, TCRdb records one entry per CDR3 protein without DNA. The table lists about 380,000 distinct CDR3 sequences. Sequencing input: blood. These TCRs come from a human donor with ulcerative colitis or Crohn's disease, or a healthy co-twin of an affected twin (not recorded which). The CDR3 runs from the conserved cysteine through the conserved F or W.

V gene	J gene	CDR3 protein
TRBV12-3/TRBV12-4	TRBJ2-7	CASSVGRRMGLLPTEQYF
TRBV5-1	TRBJ2-2	CASSLDPGGFGELFF
TRBV24-1	TRBJ2-1	CATSGPGATFYNEQFF
TRBV7-2	TRBJ1-5	CASSPYSNQPQHF
TRBV7-9	TRBJ2-3	CASSLAQGDTQYF
TRBV28	TRBJ2-3	CASSWGQGRTDTQYF
TRBV15	TRBJ1-5	CATSRGGRFNQPQHF
TRBV5-1	TRBJ2-5	CASSLASRLETQYF
TRBV13	TRBJ1-1	CASRAPDRGGAGDTEAFF
TRBV28	TRBJ1-5	CASSSWGRGRDNQPQHF
TRBV7-9	TRBJ1-1	CASSLEQGASGAFF
TRBV20-1	TRBJ2-7	CSAPTVAGSWGEQYF
TRBV19	TRBJ1-2	CASTRDRGNLYGYTF
TRBV10-3	TRBJ1-4	CAISRSTNEKLFF
TRBV7-9	TRBJ2-3	CASRKVGVPDTQYF
TRBV6-6	TRBJ2-7	CAASHRFLPPF
TRBV7-9	TRBJ2-5	CASSWGQGETQYF
TRBV7-8	TRBJ2-3	CASSLPQGGWADTQYF
TRBV12-3/TRBV12-4	TRBJ1-1	CASSPLRAEGAVAFF
TRBV24-1	TRBJ2-3	CATQHGVTDTQYF